Each of the 26 T cell receptor beta chains below was sequenced from the same sample in a study of a mutant IDH1 vaccine in newly diagnosed glioma. Assay: immunoSEQ multiplex PCR; the TCRdb copy retains only in-frame clones and omits some. The sample has 40,000 to 50,000 clones; roughly 80% are singletons. These receptors have no identified antigens. The time point is: week 23, last vaccination. A single vaccine dose contained 300 ug of mutant IDH1 20-mer peptide, and topical imiquimod was used with it. Sequenced material: PBMCs, taken from a glioma patient whose treatment included an IDH1 peptide vaccine. Every receptor here comes from a man in his forties or fifties with glioma.

The chain joins TRBV5-1 to TRBJ2-7, with D possibly TRBD1 on 6 matching bases. The CDR3 has 13 amino acids. Germline CDR1 and CDR2: SGHRS and YFSETQ. V lost 1 base and J 3 bases, leaving 8 bases between the germline ends. CDR3 DNA sequence: TGCGCCAGCAGCTTGCGCAGGGGCTACGAGCAGTACTTC. Translating it yields CASSLRRGYEQYF. The full variable domain, in which reference TRBV5-1 and TRBJ2-7 provide the parts outside the CDR3, is KAGVTQTPRYLIKTRGQQVTLSCSPISGHRSVSWYQQTPGQGLQFLFEYFSETQRNKGNFPGRFSGRQFSNSRSEMNVSTLELGDSALYLCASSLRRGYEQYFGPGTRLTVT.

V usage is TRBV6-5 and J usage is TRBJ2-2; 9 bases are shared with TRBD1. Unmatched junction bases numbered 5, after V lost 5 bases and J lost 7 bases. The germline V gene has CDR1 MNHEY and CDR2 SVGAGI. The CDR3 covers 14 residues. The CDR3 here is CASSRTGVSGELFF. Written as DNA, the CDR3 is TGTGCCAGCAGTAGGACAGGGGTTAGCGGGGAGCTGTTTTTT.

This rearrangement joins TRBV27 to TRBJ1-1; TRBD1 matches at 9 bases. CDR3 size: 15 residues. Germline values: CDR1 MNHEY, CDR2 SMNVEV (reference sequence). The junction had 9 bases not matched to a gene; V was cut back by 5 bases and J by 5 bases. The CDR3 loop reads CASSPTRQGGTEAFF. The DNA of the CDR3 is TGTGCCAGCAGTCCCACCCGACAGGGGGGAACTGAAGCTTTCTTT.

CDR3 protein: CASSPRSNQPQHF. The DNA for the CDR3 is TGTGCCAGCTCACCACGGTCGAATCAGCCCCAGCATTTT. This chain links TRBV18 with TRBJ1-5, with unresolved D. The CDR3 runs to 13 residues. Germline CDR1 and CDR2: KGHSH and LQKENI. Trimming removed 1 base from V and 4 bases from J, with 5 bases in between.

This sequence joins TRBV29-1 and TRBJ1-1, with 10 bases lining up with TRBD1. Germline lookup yields CDR1 SQVTM and CDR2 ANQGSEA. With 7 bases clipped from V and 4 bases from J, the junction kept 6 bases outside the gene matches. This CDR3 contains 13 residues. The CDR3 region has the DNA TGCAGCGCTGACAGGGGGCTGAGCACTGAAGCTTTCTTT. Encoded protein: CSADRGLSTEAFF.

V gene TRBV25-1 combines with J gene TRBJ2-1; D is perhaps TRBD1 or TRBD2 (5 bases each). Germline values: CDR1 MGHDK, CDR2 SYGVNS. There are 15 residues in the CDR3. V lost 7 bases, J lost 0 bases, and 13 bases lay in between. For the CDR3, the DNA is TGTGCCAGCAAGGCTTCAGGGAGCTCCTACAATGAGCAGTTCTTC. It yields the protein CASKASGSSYNEQFF.

The chain joins TRBV4-3 to TRBJ1-1, with unresolved D. The germline V gene has CDR1 LGHNA and CDR2 YSLEER. V was trimmed by 0 bases and J by 0 bases, leaving 8 bases between them. The CDR3 runs 15 residues. The CDR3 reads CASSQERSVNTEAFF. CDR3 coding DNA: TGCGCCAGCAGCCAAGAGAGGTCTGTGAACACTGAAGCTTTCTTT.

This chain uses TRBV19 with TRBJ1-4; D perhaps matches TRBD1 (6 bases). The CDR3 sequence is 12 residues long. CDR1 is LNHDA and CDR2 is SQIVND in the germline V gene (reference sequence). V lost 9 bases and J 4 bases, leaving 9 bases between the germline ends. This CDR3 is CASRGGNEKLFF. As DNA, the CDR3 is TGTGCCAGCAGGGGTGGTAATGAAAAACTGTTTTTT.

The chain couples TRBV7-2 to TRBJ2-7, with D possibly matching TRBD1 (5 bases). This CDR3 has 14 residues. The V and J ends lost 6 bases and 0 bases respectively, with 12 bases between them. Germline values: CDR1 SGHTA, CDR2 FQGNSA. CDR3 region: CASSKGPSSYEQYF. The CDR3 DNA sequence: TGTGCCAGCAGTAAGGGGCCCAGCTCCTACGAGCAGTACTTC.

V and J are TRBV6-1 and TRBJ2-3, with D tentatively TRBD2 (6 bases). The CDR3 is made up of 13 amino acids. Germline V gene sequence: CDR1 MNHNS, CDR2 SASEGT. V was pared by 8 bases and J by 4 bases, with 13 bases between. CDR3 region: CASPSGGADTQYF. The CDR3, as DNA: TGTGCCAGCCCCTCCGGCGGGGCAGATACGCAGTATTTT.

V is TRBV5-1 and J is TRBJ1-3, with D hard to call. Germline V lookup: CDR1 SGHRS, CDR2 YFSETQ. The CDR3 has 16 residues. V was shortened by 1 base and J by 1 base, with 12 bases between the two germline ends. CDR3 nucleotide sequence: TGCGCCAGCAGCTTGTCGGCCGCCCTTTCTGGAAACACCATATATTTT. Its protein product is CASSLSAALSGNTIYF.

The J gene is TRBJ2-1, the V gene TRBV13, with D uncertain. There are 12 residues in the CDR3. Germline CDR1 PRHDT, CDR2 FYEKMQ (reference sequence). Trimming cost V 4 bases and J 4 bases, with 5 bases left between them. The CDR3 region is CASSSFYNEQFF. Written as DNA, the CDR3 is TGTGCCAGCAGCTCCTTTTACAATGAGCAGTTCTTC.

The CDR3 DNA is TGTGCCAGCAGCTTAGGGGGGAGGCTTCACAATGAGCAGTTCTTC. It yields the protein CASSLGGRLHNEQFF. The chain links TRBV7-2 to TRBJ2-1; tentatively, D is TRBD2 (6 bases). Germline CDR1 reads SGHTA; CDR2 reads FQGNSA. This CDR3 is built from 15 residues. Trimming removed 1 base at V and 5 bases at J, with 12 bases between.

The chain employs TRBV5-6 and TRBJ1-2; 9 nucleotides align to TRBD1. V lost 5 bases to trimming and J lost 2 bases; unmatched junction nucleotides: 13. There are 17 residues in the CDR3. Per germline, CDR1 SGHDT and CDR2 YYEEEE. The CDR3 protein is CASSPDRGPIRNYGYTF. The CDR3 bases are TGTGCCAGCAGTCCGGACAGGGGCCCTATAAGGAACTATGGCTACACCTTC.

The V and J genes are TRBV15 and TRBJ1-5, with 7 bases that match TRBD1. Germline CDR1 reads LNHNV; CDR2 reads YYDKDF (reference sequence). The CDR3 is 15 residues long. The V segment lost 5 bases and the J segment 6 bases; nucleotides outside the gene matches: 10. The CDR3: CATSPQRQGGQPQHF. For the CDR3, the DNA is TGTGCCACCAGCCCCCAACGACAGGGTGGTCAGCCCCAGCATTTT.

The DNA for the CDR3 is TGTGCCAGCAGCTCGGGACACCAAGAGACCCAGTACTTC. Translated, it gives CASSSGHQETQYF. The chain links TRBV7-8 to TRBJ2-5; D tentatively fits TRBD1 or TRBD2 (5 bases each). CDR1 and CDR2 (germline): SGHVS, FQNEAQ. V was trimmed by 4 bases and J by 0 bases, leaving 6 bases between them. This CDR3 region has 13 residues.

This clone has only a few counts. The chain carries TRBV2 and TRBJ2-7, with 7 bases matching TRBD2. J gave up 6 bases and V 2 bases, and 4 bases lay outside the gene matches. The length of the CDR3 is 13 residues. In germline, CDR1 is SNHLY, CDR2 FYNNEI. The chain's CDR3 is CASSERGGFEQYF. CDR3 coding DNA: TGTGCCAGCAGTGAACGGGGAGGGTTCGAGCAGTACTTC.

V and J are TRBV7-6 and TRBJ2-7, with 10 positions matching TRBD1. The CDR3 has 15 residues. The junction had 6 bases not matched to a gene; V was cut back by 0 bases and J by 7 bases. Germline V lookup: CDR1 SGHVS, CDR2 FNYEAQ. CDR3 sequence: CASSLAGTGEEEQYF. The CDR3 DNA sequence: TGTGCCAGCAGCTTAGCCGGGACAGGGGAGGAGGAGCAGTACTTC. The full variable domain, in which reference TRBV7-6 and TRBJ2-7 provide the parts outside the CDR3, is GAGVSQSPRYKVTKRGQDVALRCDPISGHVSLYWYRQALGQGPEFLTYFNYEAQQDKSGLPNDRFSAERPEGSISTLTIQRTEQRDSAMYRCASSLAGTGEEEQYFGPGTRLTVT.

This clone was detected once. The chain has TRBV4-3 and TRBJ1-1, with 10 bases fitting TRBD1. V dropped 2 bases and J dropped 2; count of bases not matched to a gene: 2. Germline CDR1 and CDR2: LGHNA and YSLEER. CDR3 size: 15 residues. The DNA of the CDR3 is TGCGCCAGCAGCCAAAGACAGGGGGCTAACACTGAAGCTTTCTTT. Residues: CASSQRQGANTEAFF.

This clone was counted between two and nine times. The chain links TRBV27 to TRBJ2-7; unclear D gene. Germline V gene data show CDR1 as MNHEY and CDR2 as SMNVEV (reference sequence). Trimming pared 0 bases from V and 4 bases from J, leaving 4 bases between. The CDR3 totals 12 residues. The CDR3 loop is CASSLSGYEQYF. Here the CDR3 DNA reads TGTGCCAGCAGTTTATCGGGGTACGAGCAGTACTTC.

The rearrangement links TRBV7-2 to TRBJ1-1; a weak D match, TRBD1 (6 bases). The germline gives CDR1 SGHTA, CDR2 FQGNSA. V lost 3 bases to trimming and J lost 5 bases, with 7 bases between them. The CDR3 length is 12 residues. The CDR3, as DNA: TGTGCCAGCAGCTTGGGGGCTACTGAAGCTTTCTTT. Protein product: CASSLGATEAFF.

The gene calls are TRBV7-2 and TRBJ2-2; no reliable D call. Germline V gene sequence: CDR1 SGHTA, CDR2 FQGNSA. The ends were cut back, 1 base at V and 7 bases at J, with 10 bases in the middle. This CDR3 spans 14 amino acids. CDR3 sequence reads: CASSLGSGGGELFF. As DNA, the CDR3 is TGTGCCAGCAGCTTAGGGTCAGGCGGCGGGGAGCTGTTTTTT.

The rearrangement joins TRBV18 to TRBJ1-6; possibly TRBD1 for D (6 bases). The CDR3 runs to 20 residues. Germline V gives CDR1 KGHSH, CDR2 LQKENI. Trimming cost V 5 bases and J 1 base, with 24 bases left between them. The CDR3 sequence: CASSTTGTRGTRSYNSPLHF. In nucleotides, the CDR3 is TGTGCCAGCTCAACTACCGGGACAAGGGGGACTCGGTCCTATAATTCACCCCTCCACTTT.

The chain links TRBV11-2 to TRBJ2-1, with TRBD1 as a possible D gene (6 bases). The V end was cut by 3 bases, the J end by 7 bases, with 10 bases between. The CDR3 has 13 residues. Germline lookup yields CDR1 SGHAT and CDR2 FQNNGV. The CDR3 region is CASSFSRGNEQFF. The CDR3 nucleotides read TGTGCCAGCAGCTTTTCAAGGGGGAATGAGCAGTTCTTC.

The chain is built from TRBV5-5 and TRBJ2-7; D not resolved. V shed 0 bases and J shed 6 bases, with 10 bases lying between them. Germline assignment: CDR1 SGHKS and CDR2 YYEKEE (reference sequence). The CDR3 spans 13 residues. The CDR3 coding sequence is TGTGCCAGCAGCTTGGGGGTGGTAGGCGAGCAGTACTTC. As protein: CASSLGVVGEQYF.

V usage is TRBV5-6 and J usage is TRBJ2-5, with no clear D. V was clipped by 4 bases and J by 6 bases, with 10 bases between them. CDR1 and CDR2 (germline): SGHDT, YYEEEE. The CDR3 totals 12 residues. The CDR3 sequence is CASSLVGQTQYF. DNA for the CDR3: TGTGCCAGCAGCCTTGTTGGTCAGACCCAGTACTTC. The variable domain in full, with the rest retrieved from reference TRBV5-6 and TRBJ2-5, is DAGVTQSPTHLIKTRGQQVTLRCSPKSGHDTVSWYQQALGQGPQFIFQYYEEEERQRGNFPDRFSGHQFPNYSSELNVNALLLGDSALYLCASSLVGQTQYFGPGTRLLVL.